Listed below are T cell receptor beta chains from one sample, sequenced in a study of shared clonotypes between healthy human individuals. Clones were sequenced by immunoSEQ multiplex PCR, and TCRdb holds only the in-frame ones, with some missing. This sample carries 2,500,000 or so clones, over 85% of them seen once, and the ten largest clones take about 0.39%. The source material was naive CD4+ T cells from PBMCs. Every receptor here comes from a man aged 18 to 35 in good health. Some clones in this sample may be carry-over from other donors' samples. Each CDR3 is given with its conserved first and last residue. A D gene is named only where the DNA matches it firmly. Not every row has a clone size; where given, it reads once, few, many or a size class.

len,d_gene,j_gene,abundance,v_gene,CDR3nt,CDR3aa
16,.,TRBJ2-1,.,TRBV7-9,TGTGCCAGCAGCTTCCAGGGTCCTAGCTCCTACAATGAGCAGTTCTTC,CASSFQGPSSYNEQFF
13,.,TRBJ1-2,.,TRBV4-3,TGCGCCAGCAGCCAAGCTGCGGGGGGGGGCTACACCTTC,CASSQAAGGGYTF
15,TRBD2,TRBJ2-7,.,TRBV6-6,TGTGCCAGCAGCCCCACACTAGCGGGAGGACGAGAGCAGTACTTC,CASSPTLAGGREQYF
14,.,TRBJ1-3,once,TRBV18,TGTGCCAGCTCACCGCGCGGGGCCGGAAACACCATATATTTT,CASSPRGAGNTIYF
14,.,TRBJ2-1,.,TRBV11-2,TGTGCCAGCAGCTTATTGGCCCCTCTCAATGAGCAGTTCTTC,CASSLLAPLNEQFF
14,.,TRBJ1-2,.,TRBV2,TGTGCCAGCAGTCAATCTGAGCCCGGGGGGGGCTACACCTTC,CASSQSEPGGGYTF
15,TRBD1,TRBJ1-4,.,TRBV14,TGTGCCAGCAGCCGCCACAGGGGGAAAAATGAAAAACTGTTTTTT,CASSRHRGKNEKLFF
15,TRBD1,TRBJ2-7,.,TRBV5-1,TGCGCCAGCAGCCAATCCGGGACAGGGGGTGACGAGCAGTACTTC,CASSQSGTGGDEQYF
14,.,TRBJ1-5,.,TRBV2,TGTGCCAGCAGTGGAGGGGGGACCCATCAGCCCCAGCATTTT,CASSGGGTHQPQHF
13,.,TRBJ1-1,few,TRBV5-1,TGCGCCAGCAGCTTAGAGTTAAACACTGAAGCTTTCTTT,CASSLELNTEAFF
12,TRBD1,TRBJ2-2,.,TRBV29-1,TGCAGCGTAAGGGGGCACACCGGGGAGCTGTTTTTT,CSVRGHTGELFF
16,.,TRBJ2-1,.,TRBV5-1,TGTGCCAGCAGCTTGGGGTTTGGACCGAACCGTAATGAGCAGTTCTTC,CASSLGFGPNRNEQFF
13,.,TRBJ2-3,.,TRBV7-2,TGTGCCAGCAGCCGAACTCACGGGGATACGCAGTATTTT,CASSRTHGDTQYF
15,TRBD1,TRBJ2-1,.,TRBV6-1,TGTGCCAGCATTTTCCGGGACAGGGGCCTGAATGAGCAGTTCTTC,CASIFRDRGLNEQFF
17,.,TRBJ2-2,.,TRBV28,TGTGCCAGCACTCGATACGTGGGACCCCTAAGCACCGGGGAGCTGTTTTTT,CASTRYVGPLSTGELFF
15,.,TRBJ1-2,.,TRBV7-9,TGTGCCAGCAGCTCCCGCGGGGGGCGAAACTATGGCTACACCTTC,CASSSRGGRNYGYTF
15,.,TRBJ1-4,.,TRBV7-6,TGTGCCAGCAGCTTAGTCCCCGGGCCAAGGGAAAAACTGTTTTTT,CASSLVPGPREKLFF
15,.,TRBJ2-5,.,TRBV28,TGTGCCAGCAGATACAGGGCGGTCCCCCAAGAGACCCAGTACTTC,CASRYRAVPQETQYF
13,TRBD1,TRBJ2-7,.,TRBV30,TGTGCCTATCAGACAGGGGGCGGCTACGAGCAGTACTTC,CAYQTGGGYEQYF
13,.,TRBJ1-5,.,TRBV28,TGTGCCAGCAGAGCACAGGGTGGACAGCCCCAGCATTTT,CASRAQGGQPQHF
16,.,TRBJ2-1,.,TRBV5-1,TGCGCCAGCAGCTTGGCCATAGCGGCCCTGGGGGATGAGCAGTTCTTC,CASSLAIAALGDEQFF
15,TRBD1,TRBJ2-1,.,TRBV7-3,TGTGCCAGCAGCCGCGACGGACAGGGGGCCGATGAGCAGTTCTTC,CASSRDGQGADEQFF
15,.,TRBJ1-3,.,TRBV7-3,TGTGCCAGCAGCCCGACAGCGGACTCTGGAAACACCATATATTTT,CASSPTADSGNTIYF
14,TRBD1,TRBJ1-5,.,TRBV6-6,TGTGCCAGCAGCGGACAGGGGGGCAATCAGCCCCAGCATTTT,CASSGQGGNQPQHF
18,TRBD2,TRBJ2-5,.,TRBV9,TGTGCCAGCAGCGCCAGTCGACTAGCGGGACGTGCACGAGAGACCCAGTACTTC,CASSASRLAGRARETQYF
14,.,TRBJ1-3,.,TRBV4-1,TGCGCCAGCAGCCAAGCTATGCAGAGGAACACCGTATATTTT,CASSQAMQRNTVYF
12,TRBD1,TRBJ2-1,.,TRBV5-6,TGTGCCAGCAGCTTGCGGGACAGAGAGCAGTTCTTC,CASSLRDREQFF
17,.,TRBJ1-5,.,TRBV19,TGTGCCAGTAGTTCACCAAGGACAAAGCCTAGCAATCAGCCCCAGCATTTT,CASSSPRTKPSNQPQHF
12,.,TRBJ1-2,.,TRBV6-6,TGTGCCAGCAGTTCAGGACCATATGGCTACACCTTC,CASSSGPYGYTF
15,.,TRBJ2-6,.,TRBV7-9,TGTGCCAGCAGCCCACTCGGGGCGTTGGACAACGTCCTGACTTTC,CASSPLGALDNVLTF
13,.,TRBJ1-2,few,TRBV28,TGTGCCAGCAGTTTCGGACTATCCTATGGCTACACCTTC,CASSFGLSYGYTF
15,TRBD2,TRBJ2-5,.,TRBV5-1,TGCGCCAGCACCCCAATAGCGGGAGGGCAAGAGACCCAGTACTTC,CASTPIAGGQETQYF
13,.,TRBJ1-5,.,TRBV19,TGTGCCAGTAGTACCGATACCCGAAGTCCCCAGCATTTT,CASSTDTRSPQHF
15,.,TRBJ2-7,once,TRBV27,TGTGCCAGCAGTCGGACTCTCGGAGGGTACTACGAGCAGTACTTC,CASSRTLGGYYEQYF